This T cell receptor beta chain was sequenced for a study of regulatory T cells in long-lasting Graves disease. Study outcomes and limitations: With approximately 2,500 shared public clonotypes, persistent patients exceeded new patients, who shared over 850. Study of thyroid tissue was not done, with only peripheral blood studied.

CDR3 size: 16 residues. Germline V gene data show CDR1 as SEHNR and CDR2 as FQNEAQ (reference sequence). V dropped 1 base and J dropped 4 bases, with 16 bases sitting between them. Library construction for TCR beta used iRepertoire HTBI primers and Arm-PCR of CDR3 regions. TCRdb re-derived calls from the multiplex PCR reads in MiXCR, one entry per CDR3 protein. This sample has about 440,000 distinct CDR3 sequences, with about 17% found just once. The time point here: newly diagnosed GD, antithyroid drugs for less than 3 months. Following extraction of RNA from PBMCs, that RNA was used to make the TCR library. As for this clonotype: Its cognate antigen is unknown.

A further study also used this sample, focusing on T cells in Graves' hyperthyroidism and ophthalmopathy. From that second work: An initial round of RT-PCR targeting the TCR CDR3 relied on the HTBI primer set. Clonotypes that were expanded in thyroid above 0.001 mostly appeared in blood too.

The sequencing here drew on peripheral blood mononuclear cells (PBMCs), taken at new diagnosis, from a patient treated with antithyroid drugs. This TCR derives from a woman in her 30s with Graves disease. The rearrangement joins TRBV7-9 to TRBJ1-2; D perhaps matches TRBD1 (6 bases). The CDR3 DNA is TGTGCCAGCAGCTTAGAGTCAGGGGTTCCCCGCTATGGCTACACCTTC. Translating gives CASSLESGVPRYGYTF.